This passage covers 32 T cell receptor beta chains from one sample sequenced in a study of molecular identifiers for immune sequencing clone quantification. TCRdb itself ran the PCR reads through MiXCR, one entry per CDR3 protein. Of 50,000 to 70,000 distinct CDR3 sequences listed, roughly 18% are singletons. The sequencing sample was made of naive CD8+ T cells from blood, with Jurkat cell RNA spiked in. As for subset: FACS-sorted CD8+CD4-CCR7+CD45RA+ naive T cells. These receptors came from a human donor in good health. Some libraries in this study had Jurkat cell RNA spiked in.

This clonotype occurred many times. The CDR3 DNA is TGCAGCGTTCGACTAGCGGGAGTTTACGAGCAGTACTTC. Its protein is CSVRLAGVYEQYF. The chain couples TRBV29-1 to TRBJ2-7; 12 bases align to TRBD2. CDR1 is SQVTM and CDR2 is ANQGSEA in the germline V gene. Trimming cost V 5 bases and J 4 bases; bases outside gene matches: 3. The CDR3 covers 13 residues.

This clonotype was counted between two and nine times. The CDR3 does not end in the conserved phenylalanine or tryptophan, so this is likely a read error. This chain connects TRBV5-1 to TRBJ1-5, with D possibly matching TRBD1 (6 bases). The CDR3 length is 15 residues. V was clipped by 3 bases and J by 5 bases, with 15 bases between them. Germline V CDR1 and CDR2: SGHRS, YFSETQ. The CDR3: CASSSGTGGHQPQHS. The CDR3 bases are TGCGCCAGCAGCTCGGGGACGGGGGGCCATCAGCCCCAGCATTCT.

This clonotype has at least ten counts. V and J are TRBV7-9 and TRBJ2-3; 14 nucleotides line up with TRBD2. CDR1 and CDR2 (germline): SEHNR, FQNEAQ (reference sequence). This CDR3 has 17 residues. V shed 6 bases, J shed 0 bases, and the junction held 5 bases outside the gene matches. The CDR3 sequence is CASRGLAGEASTDTQYF. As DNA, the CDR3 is TGTGCCAGCAGGGGACTAGCGGGAGAGGCTAGCACAGATACGCAGTATTTT. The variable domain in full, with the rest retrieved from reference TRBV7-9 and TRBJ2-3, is DTGVSQNPRHKITKRGQNVTFRCDPISEHNRLYWYRQTLGQGPEFLTYFQNEAQLEKSRLLSDRFSAERPKGSFSTLEIQRTEQGDSAMYLCASRGLAGEASTDTQYFGPGTRLTVL.

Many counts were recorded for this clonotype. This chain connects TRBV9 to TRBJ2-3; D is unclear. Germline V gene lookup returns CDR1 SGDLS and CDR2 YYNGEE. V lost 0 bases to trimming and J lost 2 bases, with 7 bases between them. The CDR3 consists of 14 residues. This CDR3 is CASSVDIITDTQYF. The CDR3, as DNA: TGTGCCAGCAGCGTAGACATTATCACAGATACGCAGTATTTT. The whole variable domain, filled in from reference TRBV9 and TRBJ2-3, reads DSGVTQTPKHLITATGQRVTLRCSPRSGDLSVYWYQQSLDQGLQFLIQYYNGEERAKGNILERFSAQQFPDLHSELNLSSLELGDSALYFCASSVDIITDTQYFGPGTRLTVL.

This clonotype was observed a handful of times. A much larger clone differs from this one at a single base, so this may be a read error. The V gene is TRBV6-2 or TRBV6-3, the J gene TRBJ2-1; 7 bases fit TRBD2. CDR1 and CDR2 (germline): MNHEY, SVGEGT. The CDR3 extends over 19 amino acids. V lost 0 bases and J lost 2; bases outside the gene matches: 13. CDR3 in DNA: TGTGCCAGCAGTTACTCGTGGCTAGCGGAGCCCCCCACCTACAATGAGCAGTTCTTC. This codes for CASSYSWLAEPPTYNEQFF.

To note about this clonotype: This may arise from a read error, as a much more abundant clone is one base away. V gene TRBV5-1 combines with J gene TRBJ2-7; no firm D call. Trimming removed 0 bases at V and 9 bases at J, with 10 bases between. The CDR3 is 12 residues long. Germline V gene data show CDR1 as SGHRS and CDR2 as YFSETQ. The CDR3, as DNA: TGCGCCAGCAGCTTGGGGACCGTCGGGCAGTACTTC. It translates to CASSLGTVGQYF.

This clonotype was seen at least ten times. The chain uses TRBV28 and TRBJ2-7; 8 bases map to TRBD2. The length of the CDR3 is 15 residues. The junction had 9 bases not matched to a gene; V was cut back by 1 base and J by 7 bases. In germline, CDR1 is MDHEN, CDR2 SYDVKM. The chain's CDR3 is CASSLFQGLGGEQYF. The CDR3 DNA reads TGTGCCAGCAGTTTATTCCAGGGACTAGGGGGGGAGCAGTACTTC. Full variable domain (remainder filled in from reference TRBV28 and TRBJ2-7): DVKVTQSSRYLVKRTGEKVFLECVQDMDHENMFWYRQDPGLGLRLIYFSYDVKMKEKGDIPEGYSVSREKKERFSLILESASTNQTSMYLCASSLFQGLGGEQYFGPGTRLTVT.

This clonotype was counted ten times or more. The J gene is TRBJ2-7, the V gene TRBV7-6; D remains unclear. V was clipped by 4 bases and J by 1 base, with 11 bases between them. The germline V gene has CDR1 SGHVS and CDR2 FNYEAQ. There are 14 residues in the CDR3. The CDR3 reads CASSSTLTSYEQYF. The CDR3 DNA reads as TGTGCCAGCAGCTCGACCCTGACGTCCTACGAGCAGTACTTC. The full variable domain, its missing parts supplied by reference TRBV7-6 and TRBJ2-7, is GAGVSQSPRYKVTKRGQDVALRCDPISGHVSLYWYRQALGQGPEFLTYFNYEAQQDKSGLPNDRFSAERPEGSISTLTIQRTEQRDSAMYRCASSSTLTSYEQYFGPGTRLTVT.

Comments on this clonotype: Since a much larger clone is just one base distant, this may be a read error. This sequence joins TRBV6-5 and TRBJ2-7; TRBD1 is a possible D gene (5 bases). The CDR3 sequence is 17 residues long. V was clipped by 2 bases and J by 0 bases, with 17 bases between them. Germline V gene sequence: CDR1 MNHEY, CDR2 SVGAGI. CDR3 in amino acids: CASSYVETMGPSYEQYF. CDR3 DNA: TGTGCCAGCAGTTACGTTGAAACTATGGGGCCCTCCTACGAGCAGTACTTC.

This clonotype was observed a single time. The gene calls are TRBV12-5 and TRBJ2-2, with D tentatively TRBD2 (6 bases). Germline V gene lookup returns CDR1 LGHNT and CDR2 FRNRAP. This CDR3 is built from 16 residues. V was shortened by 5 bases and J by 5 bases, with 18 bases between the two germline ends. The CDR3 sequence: CASGRASAHGTGELFF. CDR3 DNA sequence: TGTGCTAGTGGTCGGGCTAGCGCCCACGGGACCGGGGAGCTGTTTTTT.

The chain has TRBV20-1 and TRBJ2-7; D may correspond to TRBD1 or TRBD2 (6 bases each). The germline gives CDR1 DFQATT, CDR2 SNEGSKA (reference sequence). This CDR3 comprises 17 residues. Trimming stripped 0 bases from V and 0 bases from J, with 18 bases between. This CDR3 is CSARDPQGTLGSYEQYF. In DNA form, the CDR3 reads TGCAGTGCTAGAGATCCGCAGGGGACTTTGGGCTCCTACGAGCAGTACTTC.

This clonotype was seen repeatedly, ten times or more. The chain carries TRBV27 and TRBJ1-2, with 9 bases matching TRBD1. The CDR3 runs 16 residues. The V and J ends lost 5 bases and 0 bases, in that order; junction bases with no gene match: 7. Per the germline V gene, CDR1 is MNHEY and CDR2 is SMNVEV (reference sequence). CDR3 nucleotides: TGTGCCAGCAGTAGAAACAGGGGGCCGCCTAACTATGGCTACACCTTC. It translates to CASSRNRGPPNYGYTF.

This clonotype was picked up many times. CDR3 in amino acids: CASSARTDFNEKLFF. In DNA form, the CDR3 reads TGTGCCAGCAGCGCGAGGACAGACTTTAATGAAAAACTGTTTTTT. The rearrangement links TRBV7-9 to TRBJ1-4, with a weak D call TRBD1 (6 bases). Trimming took off 5 bases at V and 4 bases at J, with 14 bases between the two ends. The CDR3 consists of 15 residues. From germline, CDR1 is SEHNR and CDR2 FQNEAQ (reference sequence).

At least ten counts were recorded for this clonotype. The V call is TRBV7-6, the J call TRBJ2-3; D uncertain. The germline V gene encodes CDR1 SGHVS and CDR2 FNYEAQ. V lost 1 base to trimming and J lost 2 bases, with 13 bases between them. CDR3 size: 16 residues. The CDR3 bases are TGTGCCAGCAGCTTAGTCCCAGATGGGAACACAGATACGCAGTATTTT. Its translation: CASSLVPDGNTDTQYF.

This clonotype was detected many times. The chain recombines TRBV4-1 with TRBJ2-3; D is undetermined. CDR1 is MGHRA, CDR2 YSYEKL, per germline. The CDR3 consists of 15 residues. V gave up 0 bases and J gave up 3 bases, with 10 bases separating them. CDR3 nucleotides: TGCGCCAGCAGCCAAGACCCTGCCAAGACAGATACGCAGTATTTT. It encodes CASSQDPAKTDTQYF.

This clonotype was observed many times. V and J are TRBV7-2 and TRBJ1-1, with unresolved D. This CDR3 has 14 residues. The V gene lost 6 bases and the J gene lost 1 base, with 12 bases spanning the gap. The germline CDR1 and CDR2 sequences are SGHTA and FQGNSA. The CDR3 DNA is TGTGCCAGCAGGCCAAACAGCGGGAACACTGAAGCTTTCTTT. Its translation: CASRPNSGNTEAFF. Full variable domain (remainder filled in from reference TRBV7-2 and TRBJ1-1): GAGVSQSPSNKVTEKGKDVELRCDPISGHTALYWYRQSLGQGLEFLIYFQGNSAPDKSGLPSDRFSAERTGGSVSTLTIQRTQQEDSAVYLCASRPNSGNTEAFFGQGTRLTVV.

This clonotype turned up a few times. The CDR3: CAWSVGGLASGEQYF. The CDR3 nucleotides read TGTGCCTGGAGTGTCGGGGGACTAGCATCGGGAGAGCAGTACTTC. The V and J genes are TRBV30 and TRBJ2-7; 9 bases align to TRBD2. V gave up 0 bases and J gave up 7 bases; unmatched junction bases: 10. This CDR3 comprises 15 residues. Germline V gives CDR1 GTSNPN, CDR2 SVGIG (reference sequence).

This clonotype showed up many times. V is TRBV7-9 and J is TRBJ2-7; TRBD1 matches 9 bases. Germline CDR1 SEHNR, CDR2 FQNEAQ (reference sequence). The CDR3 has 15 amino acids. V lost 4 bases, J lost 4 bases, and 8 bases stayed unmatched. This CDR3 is CASSSRWDRDYEQYF. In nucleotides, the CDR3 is TGTGCCAGCAGCTCTAGATGGGACAGGGATTACGAGCAGTACTTC.

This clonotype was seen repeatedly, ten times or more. CDR3 in amino acids: CSVEEGQTYEQYF. The CDR3 nucleotides are TGCAGCGTTGAAGAGGGACAGACCTACGAGCAGTACTTC. The V and J genes are TRBV29-1 and TRBJ2-7, with TRBD1 matching over 7 bases. Looked up from germline, CDR1 is SQVTM and CDR2 is ANQGSEA. The V gene end was trimmed by 0 bases and the J gene end by 2 bases; junction bases not matched to a gene: 1. CDR3 length: 13 residues.

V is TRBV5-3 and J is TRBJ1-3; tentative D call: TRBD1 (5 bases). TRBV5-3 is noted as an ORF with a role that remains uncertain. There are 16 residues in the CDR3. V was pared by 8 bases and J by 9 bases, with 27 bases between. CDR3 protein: CASSPAGLQAPATIYF. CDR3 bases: TGTGCCAGCAGCCCAGCAGGGCTTCAGGCACCGGCCACCATATATTTT.

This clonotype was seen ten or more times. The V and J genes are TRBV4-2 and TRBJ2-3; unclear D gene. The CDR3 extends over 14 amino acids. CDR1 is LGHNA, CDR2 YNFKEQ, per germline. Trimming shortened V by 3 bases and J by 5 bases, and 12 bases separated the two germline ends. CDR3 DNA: TGTGCCAGCAGCCATTCCCTAGTCGGAGATACGCAGTATTTT. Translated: CASSHSLVGDTQYF.

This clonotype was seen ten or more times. CDR3 loop: CASSLAQGLAGEQYF. The CDR3 nucleotides read TGTGCCAGCAGCTTGGCCCAGGGACTAGCGGGAGAGCAGTACTTC. The rearrangement uses TRBV5-6 and TRBJ2-7; the match to TRBD2 covers 13 bases. This CDR3 is 15 amino acids long. The J segment lost 7 bases and the V segment lost 0 bases, leaving 4 bases of the junction unmatched. Germline V CDR1 and CDR2: SGHDT, YYEEEE.

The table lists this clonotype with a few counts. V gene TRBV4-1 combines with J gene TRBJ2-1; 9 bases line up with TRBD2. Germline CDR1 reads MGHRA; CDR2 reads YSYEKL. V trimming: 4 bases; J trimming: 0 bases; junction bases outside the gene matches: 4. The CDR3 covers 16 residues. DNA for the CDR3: TGCGCCAGCAGCCCTAATAGCGGGAGCTCCTACAATGAGCAGTTCTTC. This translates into CASSPNSGSSYNEQFF.

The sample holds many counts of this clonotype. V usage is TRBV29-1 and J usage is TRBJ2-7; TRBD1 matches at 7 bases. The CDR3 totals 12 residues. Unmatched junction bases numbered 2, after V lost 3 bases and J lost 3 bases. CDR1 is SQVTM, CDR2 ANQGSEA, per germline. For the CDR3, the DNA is TGCAGCGTTGAGGGACAGTACTACGAGCAGTACTTC. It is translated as CSVEGQYYEQYF.

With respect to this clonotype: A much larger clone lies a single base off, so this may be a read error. The CDR3 region has the DNA TGTGCCAGTTTAGGGCGCTCTACCACGAACACTGAAGCTTTCTTT. It specifies CASLGRSTTNTEAFF. V and J are TRBV19 and TRBJ1-1; no clear D gene. Germline lookup yields CDR1 LNHDA and CDR2 SQIVND (reference sequence). The CDR3 spans 15 residues. Trimming stripped 8 bases from V and 1 base from J, with 17 bases between.

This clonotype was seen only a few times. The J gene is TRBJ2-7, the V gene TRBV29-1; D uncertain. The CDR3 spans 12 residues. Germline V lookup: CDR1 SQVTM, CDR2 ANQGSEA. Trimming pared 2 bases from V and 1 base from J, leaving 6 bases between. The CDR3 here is CSVESGSYEQYF. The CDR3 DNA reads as TGCAGCGTTGAATCTGGGTCCTACGAGCAGTACTTC.

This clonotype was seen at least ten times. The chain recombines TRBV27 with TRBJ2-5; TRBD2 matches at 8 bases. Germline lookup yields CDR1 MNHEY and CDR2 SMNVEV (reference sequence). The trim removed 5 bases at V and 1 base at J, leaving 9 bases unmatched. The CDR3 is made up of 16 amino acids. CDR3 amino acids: CASSIGAGVLQETQYF. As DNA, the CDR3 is TGTGCCAGCAGTATAGGAGCGGGAGTCCTCCAAGAGACCCAGTACTTC.

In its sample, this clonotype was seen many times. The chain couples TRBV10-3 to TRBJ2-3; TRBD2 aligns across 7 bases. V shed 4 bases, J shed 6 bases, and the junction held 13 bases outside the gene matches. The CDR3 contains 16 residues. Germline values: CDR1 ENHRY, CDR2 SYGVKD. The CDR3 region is CAISGRDYRGSDTQYF. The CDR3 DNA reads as TGTGCCATCAGTGGTCGGGACTATAGGGGTTCGGATACGCAGTATTTT.

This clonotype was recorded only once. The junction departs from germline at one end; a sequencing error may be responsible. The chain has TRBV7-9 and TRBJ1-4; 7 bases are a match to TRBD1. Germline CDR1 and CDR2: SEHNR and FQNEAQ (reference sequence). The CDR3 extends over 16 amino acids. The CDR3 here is CASSPVGQEGVEKPFF. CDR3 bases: TGTGCCAGCAGCCCCGTCGGACAGGAGGGGGTTGAAAAACCGTTTTTT.

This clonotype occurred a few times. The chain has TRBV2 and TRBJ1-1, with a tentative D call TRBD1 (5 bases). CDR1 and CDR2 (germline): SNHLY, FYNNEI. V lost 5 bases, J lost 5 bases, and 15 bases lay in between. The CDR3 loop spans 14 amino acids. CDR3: CASSPSGEGTEAFF. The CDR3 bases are TGTGCCAGCAGTCCGTCGGGGGAGGGGACTGAAGCTTTCTTT.

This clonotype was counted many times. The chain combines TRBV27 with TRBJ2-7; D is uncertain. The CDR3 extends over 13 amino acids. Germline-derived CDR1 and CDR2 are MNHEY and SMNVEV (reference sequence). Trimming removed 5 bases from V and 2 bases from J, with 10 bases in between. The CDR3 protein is CASSPALAYEQYF. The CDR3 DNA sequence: TGTGCCAGCAGTCCCGCTTTGGCCTACGAGCAGTACTTC.

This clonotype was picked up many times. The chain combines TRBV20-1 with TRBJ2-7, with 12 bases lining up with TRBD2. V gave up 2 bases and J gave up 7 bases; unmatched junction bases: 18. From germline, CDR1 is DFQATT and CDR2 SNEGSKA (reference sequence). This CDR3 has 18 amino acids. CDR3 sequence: CSARSPGFASGRAGEQYF. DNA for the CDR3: TGCAGTGCTAGATCCCCTGGGTTTGCTAGCGGGAGGGCGGGGGAGCAGTACTTC.